The clone carrying this TCR beta chain was observed a few times. Antigen unknown. The data originate from a study of T cells after posttransplantation cyclophosphamide. Findings and limits, study-wide: Later post-transplant blood repertoires were often dominated by donor CD8+ memory clones. Blood and skin or GI T cell repertoires showed limited TRB overlap. After PTCy, TRB diversity resembled that of CNI/methotrexate controls.

The CDR3 extends over 14 amino acids. V was clipped by 4 bases and J by 2 bases, with 12 bases between them. Germline loops: CDR1 SGDLS, CDR2 YYNGEE. Sequencing used immunoSEQ multiplex PCR; TCRdb keeps in-frame clones, though not all of them. Listed here are almost 35,000 clones without any singletons, the top ten holding approximately 7.2%. The gene calls are TRBV9 and TRBJ2-5; maybe TRBD1 (7 bases). The TCR originated in a woman between 45 and 60 years old in good health and a related stem cell transplant donor. The sequenced material came from PBMCs. The CDR3 sequence is CASSPQGGQETQYF. Here the CDR3 DNA reads TGTGCCAGCAGCCCGCAGGGGGGACAAGAGACCCAGTACTTC.